This T cell receptor (beta chain) was identified in a study of shared clonotypes between healthy human individuals. This CDR3 is 15 amino acids long. Germline V lookup: CDR1 MRHNA, CDR2 SNTAGT. The V end was cut by 0 bases, the J end by 6 bases, with 11 bases between. The table came from immunoSEQ multiplex PCR; TCRdb's copy has only in-frame clones and leaves some out. The data show 470,000 or so clones, roughly 80% seen once. The clonotype comes from a middle-aged woman in good health. Some clones in this sample may be carry-over from other donors' samples. Source material: PBMCs. V usage is TRBV6-4 and J usage is TRBJ2-2; D tentatively reads TRBD1 or TRBD2 (5 bases each). CDR3: CASSDSKGESGELFF. For the CDR3, the DNA is TGTGCCAGCAGTGACTCTAAAGGGGAGTCCGGGGAGCTGTTTTTT.